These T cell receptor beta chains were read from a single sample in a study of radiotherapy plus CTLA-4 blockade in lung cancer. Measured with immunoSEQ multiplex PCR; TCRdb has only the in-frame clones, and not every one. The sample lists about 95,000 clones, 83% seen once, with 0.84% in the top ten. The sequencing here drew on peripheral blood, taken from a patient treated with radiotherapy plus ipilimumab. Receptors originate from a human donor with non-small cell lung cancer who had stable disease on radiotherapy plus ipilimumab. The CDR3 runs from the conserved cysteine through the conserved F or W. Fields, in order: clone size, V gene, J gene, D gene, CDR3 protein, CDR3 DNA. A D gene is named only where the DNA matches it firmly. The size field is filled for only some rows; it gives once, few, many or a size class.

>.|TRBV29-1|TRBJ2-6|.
CSIQGANVLTF
TGCAGCATACAGGGGGCCAACGTCCTGACTTTC
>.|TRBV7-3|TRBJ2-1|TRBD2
CASSPLLAGRENEQFF
TGTGCCAGCAGCCCCCTTCTAGCGGGGAGGGAGAATGAGCAGTTCTTC
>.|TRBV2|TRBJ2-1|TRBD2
CASRRELAAYNEQFF
TGTGCCAGCAGGAGGGAACTAGCGGCTTACAATGAGCAGTTCTTC
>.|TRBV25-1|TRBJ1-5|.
CASSAAGPINQPQHF
TGTGCCAGCAGTGCCGCGGGACCGATAAATCAGCCCCAGCATTTT
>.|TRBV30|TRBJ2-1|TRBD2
CAWSVRTSGRNGEQFF
TGTGCCTGGAGTGTAAGGACTAGCGGGAGGAATGGTGAGCAGTTCTTC
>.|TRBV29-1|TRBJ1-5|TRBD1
CSALGQGGQPQHF
TGCAGCGCCCTAGGACAGGGAGGTCAGCCCCAGCATTTT
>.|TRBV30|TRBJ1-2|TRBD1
CAWSTMDRNYGYTF
TGTGCCTGGAGTACTATGGACAGGAACTATGGCTACACCTTC
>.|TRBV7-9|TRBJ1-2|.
CASSWDIQIYGYTF
TGTGCCAGCAGTTGGGACATTCAAATCTATGGCTACACCTTC
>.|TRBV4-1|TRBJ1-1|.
CASSHYIGGGEAFF
TGCGCCAGCAGCCACTATATCGGCGGGGGTGAAGCTTTCTTT
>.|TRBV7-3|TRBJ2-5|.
CASSKQGQETQYF
TGTGCCAGCAGCAAACAGGGTCAAGAGACCCAGTACTTC
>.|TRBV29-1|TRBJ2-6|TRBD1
CSAGTGPSSGANVLTF
TGCAGCGCAGGGACAGGGCCTTCCTCTGGGGCCAACGTCCTGACTTTC
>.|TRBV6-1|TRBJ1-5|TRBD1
CAAWPTGGNQPQHF
TGTGCCGCCTGGCCGACAGGGGGTAATCAGCCCCAGCATTTT
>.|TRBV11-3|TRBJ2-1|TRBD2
CASSSARGSGGIYNEQFF
TGTGCCAGCAGCTCCGCGCGGGGTAGCGGGGGAATATACAATGAGCAGTTCTTC
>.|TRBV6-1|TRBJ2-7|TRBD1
CASSEDAGGWYEQYF
TGTGCCAGCAGTGAAGACGCAGGGGGCTGGTACGAGCAGTACTTC
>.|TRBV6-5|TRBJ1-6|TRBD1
CASSSRTGFNSPLHF
TGTGCCAGCAGCTCCCGGACAGGATTTAATTCACCCCTCCACTTT
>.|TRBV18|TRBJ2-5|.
CASSPPRGETQYF
TGTGCCAGCTCACCCCCCCGGGGGGAGACCCAGTACTTC
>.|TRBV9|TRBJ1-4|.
CASSPQAGRDEKLFF
TGTGCTAGCAGCCCTCAAGCAGGGCGGGATGAAAAACTGTTTTTT
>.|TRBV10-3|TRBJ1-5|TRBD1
CAISARTGGQPQHF
TGTGCCATCAGTGCTCGGACAGGGGGTCAGCCCCAGCATTTT
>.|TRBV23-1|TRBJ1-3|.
CASSQRLNSGNTIYF
TGCGCCAGCAGTCAAAGGCTTAACTCTGGAAACACCATATATTTT
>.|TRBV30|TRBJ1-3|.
CAWSARPGNTIYF
TGTGCCTGGAGTGCCCGACCGGGAAACACCATATATTTT
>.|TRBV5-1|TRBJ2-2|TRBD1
CASSLGYRGLNTGELFF
TGCGCCAGCAGCTTGGGCTACAGGGGCCTCAACACCGGGGAGCTGTTTTTT
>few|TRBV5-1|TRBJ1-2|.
CASQDSPNYGYTF
TGCGCCAGCCAAGACAGTCCTAACTATGGCTACACCTTC
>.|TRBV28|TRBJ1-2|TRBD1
CASSGAGGDYGYTF
TGTGCCAGCAGTGGGGCAGGGGGCGACTATGGCTACACCTTC
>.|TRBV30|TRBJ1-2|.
CAWKSGAGNYGYTF
TGTGCCTGGAAGAGTGGGGCAGGGAACTATGGCTACACCTTC
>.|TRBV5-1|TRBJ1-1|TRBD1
CASSFGRGGVMGTEAFF
TGCGCCAGCAGCTTTGGGAGAGGGGGCGTCATGGGCACTGAAGCTTTCTTT
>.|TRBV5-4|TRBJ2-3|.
CASSLGYPGEGEGGTDTQYF
TGTGCCAGCAGCTTGGGATATCCGGGAGAGGGGGAAGGGGGCACAGATACGCAGTATTTT
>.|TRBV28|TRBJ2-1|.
CASSPRGVDEQFF
TGTGCCAGCAGTCCCCGGGGAGTGGATGAGCAGTTCTTC
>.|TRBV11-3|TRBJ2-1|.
CASSYGQYEQFF
TGTGCCAGCAGCTATGGTCAGTATGAGCAGTTCTTC
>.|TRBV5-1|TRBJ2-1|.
CASSLEGDNEQFF
TGCGCCAGCAGCTTGGAGGGAGACAATGAGCAGTTCTTC
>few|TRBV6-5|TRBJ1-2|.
CATDYGYTF
TGTGCCACTGACTATGGCTACACCTTC
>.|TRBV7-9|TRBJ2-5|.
CASSLMGDRQPWTQYF
TGTGCCAGCAGCTTAATGGGAGACCGCCAACCTTGGACCCAGTACTTC
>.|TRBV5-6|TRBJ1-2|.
CASSSPTANYGYTF
TGTGCCAGCAGCTCCCCCACTGCTAACTATGGCTACACCTTC
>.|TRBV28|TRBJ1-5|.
CASIGGLDQPQHF
TGTGCCAGCATAGGAGGGCTCGATCAGCCCCAGCATTTT
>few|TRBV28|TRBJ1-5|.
CASSEGPSYSNQPQHF
TGTGCCAGCAGTGAGGGACCCTCCTATAGCAATCAGCCCCAGCATTTT
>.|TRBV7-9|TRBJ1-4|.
CASSLDSGTGNEKLFF
TGTGCCAGCAGCTTAGATTCCGGGACGGGGAATGAAAAACTGTTTTTT
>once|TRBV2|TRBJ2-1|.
CATSRWGNEQFF
TGTGCCACTTCTCGATGGGGCAATGAGCAGTTCTTC
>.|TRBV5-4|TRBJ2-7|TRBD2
CASSLTSGSSYEQYF
TGTGCCAGCAGCTTAACTAGCGGGAGCTCCTACGAGCAGTACTTC
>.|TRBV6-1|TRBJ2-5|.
CASSESTARETQYF
TGTGCCAGCAGTGAGTCGACAGCAAGGGAGACCCAGTACTTC
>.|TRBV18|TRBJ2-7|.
CASSPGDSYEQYF
TGTGCCAGCTCACCCGGGGACTCCTACGAGCAGTACTTC
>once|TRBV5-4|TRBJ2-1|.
CASSLVGGREQFF
TGTGCCAGCAGCTTGGTGGGAGGCAGGGAGCAGTTCTTC
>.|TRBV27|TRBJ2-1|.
CASRGGVGSYNEQFF
TGTGCCAGCAGGGGTGGGGTGGGCTCCTACAATGAGCAGTTCTTC
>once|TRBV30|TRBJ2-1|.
CAWSVQSANEQFF
TGTGCCTGGAGTGTACAGTCAGCCAATGAGCAGTTCTTC
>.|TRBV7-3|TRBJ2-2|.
CASSFNPNGGGELFF
TGTGCCAGCAGCTTTAATCCGAACGGGGGCGGGGAGCTGTTTTTT
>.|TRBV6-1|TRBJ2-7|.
CASSPIWGNLYEQYF
TGTGCCAGCAGCCCAATTTGGGGAAATCTCTACGAGCAGTACTTC
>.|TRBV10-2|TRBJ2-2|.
CASSATVFTGELFF
TGCGCCAGCAGTGCCACAGTCTTCACCGGGGAGCTGTTTTTT
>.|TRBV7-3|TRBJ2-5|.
CASSPWAGETQYF
TGTGCCAGCAGCCCTTGGGCAGGAGAGACCCAGTACTTC
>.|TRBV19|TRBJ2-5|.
CASRRGLGYQETQYF
TGTGCCAGTAGGAGGGGATTGGGCTACCAAGAGACCCAGTACTTC
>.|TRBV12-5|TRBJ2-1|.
CASCTGIYNEQFF
TGTGCTAGTTGTACAGGGATTTACAATGAGCAGTTCTTC